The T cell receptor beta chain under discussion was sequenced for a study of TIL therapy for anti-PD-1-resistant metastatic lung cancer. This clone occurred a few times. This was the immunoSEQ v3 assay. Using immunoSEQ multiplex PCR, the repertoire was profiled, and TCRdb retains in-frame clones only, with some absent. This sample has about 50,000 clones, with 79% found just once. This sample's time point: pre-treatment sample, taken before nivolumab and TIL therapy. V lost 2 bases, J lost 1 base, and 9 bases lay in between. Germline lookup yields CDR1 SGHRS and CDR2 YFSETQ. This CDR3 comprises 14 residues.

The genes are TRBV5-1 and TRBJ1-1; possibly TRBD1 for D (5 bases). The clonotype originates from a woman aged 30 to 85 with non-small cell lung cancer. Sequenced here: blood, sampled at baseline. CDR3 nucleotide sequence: TGCGCCAGCAGCTTTCAGGGACCGAACACTGAAGCTTTCTTT. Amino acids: CASSFQGPNTEAFF.